What follows are 29 T cell receptor beta chains derived from one specimen sequenced in a study of T-cell reconstitution after alpha-beta-depleted transplantation in children. Unique molecular identifiers were incorporated during preparation of the TCRbeta library. Via MiXCR, TCRdb re-called the PCR reads, giving one row per CDR3 protein. Seen here are hundreds of thousands of distinct CDR3 sequences, about a sixth observed once, and the top ten hold roughly 40%. The input for sequencing was PBMCs, mostly from graft donor cells, taken 360 days after TCRalphabeta/CD19-depleted stem cell transplant. The receptors come from a male patient under 10 years old who had a stem cell transplant for acute lymphoblastic leukemia, so the T cells may come from the graft donor.

This clonotype was detected a few times. V usage is TRBV5-6 and J usage is TRBJ2-7, with 15 bases fitting TRBD2. Germline V CDR1 and CDR2: SGHDT, YYEEEE. CDR3 size: 15 residues. Trimming took 4 bases from V and 6 from J; bases not matched to a gene: 5. In DNA, the CDR3 is TGTGCCAGCAGCCCGGGACTAGCGGGAGGCTCCGAGCAGTACTTC. The encoded protein is CASSPGLAGGSEQYF.

The genes are TRBV4-2 and TRBJ1-4, with a weak D call TRBD1 (6 bases). Trimming shortened V by 1 base and J by 3 bases, and 9 bases separated the two germline ends. The CDR3 runs to 15 residues. Germline V gene data show CDR1 as LGHNA and CDR2 as YNFKEQ. CDR3 in amino acids: CASSQGTAPNEKLFF. The CDR3 coding sequence is TGTGCCAGCAGCCAAGGGACAGCCCCTAATGAAAAACTGTTTTTT.

The V call is TRBV20-1, the J call TRBJ2-1, with D perhaps TRBD1 (6 bases). Germline-derived CDR1 and CDR2 are DFQATT and SNEGSKA (reference sequence). The CDR3 has 11 residues. CDR3 sequence reads: CSRGPCNEQFF. The CDR3 nucleotides are TGCAGCAGGGGCCCCTGCAATGAGCAGTTCTTC.

This clonotype has only a few counts. This chain links TRBV6-2 or TRBV6-3 with TRBJ2-1; D is uncertain. Per germline, CDR1 MNHEY and CDR2 SVGEGT. This CDR3 is built from 15 residues. V lost 2 bases to trimming and J lost 0 bases, with 8 bases between them. The CDR3 DNA reads as TGTGCCAGCAGTTACATGGCTAGCTCCTACAATGAGCAGTTCTTC. This translates into CASSYMASSYNEQFF.

A few counts support this clonotype. The V and J genes are TRBV29-1 and TRBJ2-7, with 9 positions matching TRBD2. The CDR3 runs to 13 residues. V was clipped by 6 bases and J by 4 bases; unmatched bases: 7. From germline, CDR1 is SQVTM and CDR2 ANQGSEA. The CDR3 sequence is CSVGTSRVYEQYF. The CDR3 nucleotides are TGCAGCGTCGGGACTAGCCGGGTATACGAGCAGTACTTC.

Here the CDR3 reads CASSPGQAADYTF. The CDR3 nucleotides read TGTGCCAGCAGCCCGGGACAGGCGGCCGACTACACCTTC. The gene calls are TRBV7-6 and TRBJ1-2, with 8 nucleotides matching TRBD1. V lost 5 bases to trimming and J lost 10 bases; unmatched junction nucleotides: 9. Looked up from germline, CDR1 is SGHVS and CDR2 is FNYEAQ. The CDR3 is made up of 13 amino acids.

This chain connects TRBV4-3 to TRBJ2-3; 15 nucleotides agree with TRBD2. Germline V CDR1 and CDR2: LGHNA, YSLEER. The CDR3 consists of 20 residues. After removal of 0 bases from V and 2 bases from J, the junction contained 9 bases not matched to a gene. The CDR3 loop reads CASSQDGLAGGSVATDTQYF. DNA of the CDR3: TGCGCCAGCAGCCAAGACGGACTAGCGGGAGGGTCGGTGGCCACAGATACGCAGTATTTT.

The table lists this clonotype with a few counts. This chain links TRBV5-1 with TRBJ2-3; tentative D call: TRBD1 (5 bases). The CDR3 is 17 residues long. V shed 0 bases and J shed 2 bases, with 16 bases lying between them. CDR1 and CDR2 (germline): SGHRS, YFSETQ. The CDR3 here is CASSLAETARVTDTQYF. CDR3 bases: TGCGCCAGCAGCTTGGCGGAGACAGCTCGGGTCACAGATACGCAGTATTTT. Together with reference TRBV5-1 and TRBJ2-3, the CDR3 gives the full variable domain: KAGVTQTPRYLIKTRGQQVTLSCSPISGHRSVSWYQQTPGQGLQFLFEYFSETQRNKGNFPGRFSGRQFSNSRSEMNVSTLELGDSALYLCASSLAETARVTDTQYFGPGTRLTVL.

This clonotype was detected only a few times. The chain uses TRBV7-8 and TRBJ2-7; 8 positions match TRBD1. This CDR3 has 15 amino acids. J was trimmed by 3 bases and V by 7 bases; bases with no gene match: 11. In germline, CDR1 is SGHVS, CDR2 FQNEAQ. This CDR3 reads CASIPTTGTGYEQYF. The CDR3 coding sequence is TGTGCCAGCATTCCAACTACCGGGACAGGCTACGAGCAGTACTTC.

This clonotype has just a few counts. The genes are TRBV20-1 and TRBJ2-7, with 12 bases lining up with TRBD2. Looked up from germline, CDR1 is DFQATT and CDR2 is SNEGSKA (reference sequence). This CDR3 has 14 residues. V lost 4 bases to trimming and J lost 2 bases; unmatched junction nucleotides: 3. The CDR3 DNA follows: TGCAGTGCTATTCGGACTAGCGGGACCTACGAGCAGTACTTC. It translates to CSAIRTSGTYEQYF.

The chain has TRBV4-3 and TRBJ2-5; 7 nucleotides match TRBD1. The CDR3 extends over 17 amino acids. V shed 2 bases and J 7 bases; nucleotides not matched to a gene: 16. Germline V gives CDR1 LGHNA, CDR2 YSLEER. Here the CDR3 reads CASSQRVDRASMGTQYF. CDR3 sequence (DNA): TGCGCCAGCAGCCAAAGAGTAGACAGGGCCAGCATGGGGACCCAGTACTTC.

This clonotype was seen more than once but under ten times. The J gene is TRBJ2-7, the V gene TRBV7-9, with D possibly matching TRBD1 (6 bases). The germline V gene encodes CDR1 SEHNR and CDR2 FQNEAQ (reference sequence). V lost 3 bases and J lost 7, with 10 bases in between. CDR3 length: 12 residues. The CDR3 DNA reads as TGTGCCAGCAGCTTGGGGGCACGGGAGCAGTACTTC. It translates to CASSLGAREQYF. Based on the CDR3 plus reference TRBV7-9 and TRBJ2-7, the full variable domain is DTGVSQNPRHKITKRGQNVTFRCDPISEHNRLYWYRQTLGQGPEFLTYFQNEAQLEKSRLLSDRFSAERPKGSFSTLEIQRTEQGDSAMYLCASSLGAREQYFGPGTRLTVT.

V usage is TRBV29-1 and J usage is TRBJ2-5, with 9 bases that match TRBD1. From germline, CDR1 is SQVTM and CDR2 ANQGSEA. The length of the CDR3 is 12 residues. Trimming removed 7 bases from V and 2 bases from J; junction bases left unmatched: 2. CDR3 loop: CSAGTGQETQYF. In DNA form, the CDR3 reads TGCAGCGCCGGGACAGGGCAAGAGACCCAGTACTTC. The full variable domain, in which reference TRBV29-1 and TRBJ2-5 provide the parts outside the CDR3, is SAVISQKPSRDICQRGTSLTIQCQVDSQVTMMFWYRQQPGQSLTLIATANQGSEATYESGFVIDKFPISRPNLTFSTLTVSNMSPEDSSIYLCSAGTGQETQYFGPGTRLLVL.

The chain joins TRBV28 to TRBJ2-7, with 10 bases identical to TRBD2. The CDR3 runs 17 residues. CDR1 is MDHEN, CDR2 SYDVKM, per germline. Germline trimming cut 5 bases from V and 3 bases from J; bases unmatched to any gene: 13. This CDR3 is CASSPRSRLAGVYEQYF. The CDR3 DNA reads as TGTGCCAGCAGTCCCCGTAGCCGACTAGCGGGCGTCTACGAGCAGTACTTC. Supplemented by reference TRBV28 and TRBJ2-7, the full variable domain reads DVKVTQSSRYLVKRTGEKVFLECVQDMDHENMFWYRQDPGLGLRLIYFSYDVKMKEKGDIPEGYSVSREKKERFSLILESASTNQTSMYLCASSPRSRLAGVYEQYFGPGTRLTVT.

The CDR3 reads CAISAGTPSTDTQYF. CDR3 sequence (DNA): TGTGCCATCAGTGCCGGGACACCGAGCACAGATACGCAGTATTTT. This sequence joins TRBV10-3 and TRBJ2-3; possible D gene TRBD1, 6 bases. The germline gives CDR1 ENHRY, CDR2 SYGVKD. The CDR3 consists of 15 residues. Trimming stripped 4 bases from V and 0 bases from J, with 11 bases between.

This clonotype has more than one count but fewer than ten. This sequence joins TRBV30 and TRBJ2-1; D may correspond to TRBD1 or TRBD2 (5 bases each). CDR3 length: 15 amino acids. Germline V gene sequence: CDR1 GTSNPN, CDR2 SVGIG (reference sequence). Trimming removed 2 bases from V and 4 bases from J, with 15 bases in between. CDR3 in DNA: TGTGCCTGGAGTTCGGGACGCGCCCTATACAATGAGCAGTTCTTC. It codes for CAWSSGRALYNEQFF.

The genes are TRBV20-1 and TRBJ1-1; TRBD1 is a possible D gene (5 bases). Germline CDR1 DFQATT, CDR2 SNEGSKA (reference sequence). V was shortened by 4 bases and J by 0 bases, with 12 bases between the two germline ends. The CDR3 runs to 14 residues. The CDR3 is CSATPTAMNTEAFF. CDR3 in DNA: TGCAGTGCTACTCCGACAGCAATGAACACTGAAGCTTTCTTT.

This clonotype occurred a few times. The V and J genes are TRBV19 and TRBJ2-1; D not resolved. This CDR3 region has 13 residues. Germline assignment: CDR1 LNHDA and CDR2 SQIVND (reference sequence). Trimming shortened V by 5 bases and J by 2 bases, and 7 bases separated the two germline ends. The CDR3 sequence is CASSLLAYNEQFF. The CDR3 DNA follows: TGTGCCAGTAGTCTCCTTGCCTACAATGAGCAGTTCTTC.

This clonotype was counted between two and nine times. The rearrangement uses TRBV7-9 and TRBJ2-1; 7 bases agree with TRBD1. V was pared by 3 bases and J by 0 bases, with 8 bases of the junction left unmatched. Looked up from germline, CDR1 is SEHNR and CDR2 is FQNEAQ (reference sequence). The CDR3 has 17 amino acids. Written as DNA, the CDR3 is TGTGCCAGCAGCTTCCCCCGACAGGGCTCCTCCTACAATGAGCAGTTCTTC. Its protein product is CASSFPRQGSSYNEQFF.

This clonotype was seen more than once but under ten times. The chain has TRBV15 and TRBJ2-1; TRBD2 matches 12 bases. In germline, CDR1 is LNHNV, CDR2 YYDKDF (reference sequence). Trimming cost V 1 base and J 7 bases; bases outside gene matches: 5. This CDR3 has 16 residues. CDR3 in DNA: TGTGCCACCAGCAGAGGACTAGCGGGAGTGGGTAATGAGCAGTTCTTC. Encoded protein: CATSRGLAGVGNEQFF.

Here the CDR3 DNA reads TGCGCCAGCAGCCCCGTATCCTCCATAGCGGGAGGGATCTACAATGAGCAGTTCTTC. Translating it yields CASSPVSSIAGGIYNEQFF. J is TRBJ2-1 and V is TRBV4-1, with TRBD2 matching 11 bases. This CDR3 is 19 amino acids long. The V segment lost 4 bases and the J segment 3 bases; nucleotides outside the gene matches: 14. CDR1 is MGHRA and CDR2 is YSYEKL in the germline V gene.

This clonotype was detected only a few times. This sequence joins TRBV11-2 and TRBJ2-1; 10 nucleotides agree with TRBD2. Trimming removed 5 bases from V and 7 bases from J; junction bases left unmatched: 8. Germline CDR1 SGHAT, CDR2 FQNNGV. The CDR3 extends over 15 amino acids. The CDR3 region is CASSPSTSGYNEQFF. CDR3 DNA sequence: TGTGCCAGCAGCCCATCGACTAGCGGGTATAATGAGCAGTTCTTC.

This clonotype came up many times. The V call is TRBV7-2, the J call TRBJ2-2; D not certain. V shed 5 bases and J shed 1 base, with 5 bases lying between them. Germline loops: CDR1 SGHTA, CDR2 FQGNSA. CDR3 size: 13 residues. The CDR3 reads CASSQKNTGELFF. The CDR3 DNA follows: TGTGCCAGCAGCCAAAAGAACACCGGGGAGCTGTTTTTT.

This clonotype was observed a handful of times. The chain carries TRBV2 and TRBJ2-1; possibly TRBD2 for D (6 bases). Trimming pared 6 bases from V and 3 bases from J, leaving 18 bases between. Germline V lookup: CDR1 SNHLY, CDR2 FYNNEI. The CDR3 has 16 residues. In DNA, the CDR3 is TGTGCCAGCAGACCCAAGGTGGGGAGGAACTACAATGAGCAGTTCTTC. This codes for CASRPKVGRNYNEQFF.

The chain carries TRBV15 and TRBJ2-5; TRBD1 is a possible D gene (6 bases). Germline V gene lookup returns CDR1 LNHNV and CDR2 YYDKDF (reference sequence). The ends were cut back, 1 base at V and 4 bases at J, with 10 bases in the middle. This CDR3 has 14 residues. The CDR3 here is CATSRGTRGETQYF. CDR3 DNA sequence: TGTGCCACCAGCAGAGGGACCAGGGGAGAGACCCAGTACTTC.

The rearrangement uses TRBV5-1 and TRBJ2-5; no clear D gene. V shed 0 bases and J shed 5 bases, with 14 bases lying between them. This CDR3 spans 15 amino acids. From germline, CDR1 is SGHRS and CDR2 YFSETQ. The CDR3 sequence: CASSLAGNRLETQYF. CDR3 sequence (DNA): TGCGCCAGCAGCTTGGCTGGTAATAGGCTTGAGACCCAGTACTTC.

This clonotype was detected many times. V is TRBV27 and J is TRBJ1-2, with no clear D. Germline V gene lookup returns CDR1 MNHEY and CDR2 SMNVEV (reference sequence). The CDR3 covers 14 residues. The V and J ends lost 2 bases and 4 bases respectively, with 11 bases between them. CDR3 bases: TGTGCCAGCAGTTTAAGCGTCAAGGGCTATGGCTACACCTTC. The encoded protein is CASSLSVKGYGYTF.

This clonotype was picked up many times. V and J are TRBV27 and TRBJ2-1; D may be TRBD1 (6 bases). CDR1 and CDR2 from the germline V gene are MNHEY and SMNVEV (reference sequence). This CDR3 region has 15 residues. V lost 5 bases, J lost 5 bases, and 16 bases lay in between. The CDR3 spells CASSPYRERDNEQFF. CDR3 DNA sequence: TGTGCCAGCAGTCCCTACAGGGAGAGGGACAATGAGCAGTTCTTC.

This clonotype has just a few counts. The chain carries TRBV20-1 and TRBJ2-1; TRBD1 agrees at 7 bases. This CDR3 comprises 13 residues. The ends lost 6 bases at V and 4 bases at J; junction bases unmatched: 6. Looked up from germline, CDR1 is DFQATT and CDR2 is SNEGSKA (reference sequence). The CDR3 spells CSAAGTAYNEQFF. The CDR3 DNA sequence: TGCAGTGCGGCCGGGACAGCGTACAATGAGCAGTTCTTC.